Given below is one T cell receptor beta chain in context. The clone's antigen remains unknown. Base qualities are not at hand, and no much larger clone is one base apart. The germline V gene gives CDR1 as SGHRS and CDR2 as YFSETQ. The CDR3 runs 15 residues from the cysteine to the phenylalanine. The DNA shown is the 45-base CDR3, in frame from base 1. Compared with germline, V lacks 4 bases and J lacks 4 bases; bases without a gene match: 7. The data were obtained in a study of OX40 agonist ivuxolimab in advanced cancers. Turning to the overall study: Ivuxolimab was a fully human IgG2 agonistic monoclonal antibody targeting the costimulatory receptor OX40 (CD134). Intravenous ivuxolimab was administered to patients every 2 weeks at six dose levels: 0.01, 0.1, 0.3, 1.5, 3 and 10 mg/kg. Of the roughly 52 dose-escalation patients, hepatocellular carcinoma was present in around 20, melanoma in approximately 15, renal cell carcinoma in 9 and head and neck cancer in 9. In the dose-escalation cohort, roughly 82% of patients were male, and the mean age was 60 years with a range of roughly 20 to 85. Patients were allowed to have had prior anti-PD-1, anti-PD-L1 or anti-CTLA-4 therapy, and around two fifths of the dose-escalation patients had been treated with checkpoint inhibitors. Partial responses were achieved by three dose-escalation patients, of whom one had hepatocellular carcinoma and two had cutaneous melanoma. Peripheral TCRbeta sequencing was intended to test whether TCR sequence diversity was altered and clonal T-cell expansion was caused by ivuxolimab. The paper reports the monotherapy dose-escalation portion (N = 52 patients) of the phase I ivuxolimab trial. Results and caveats for the whole study, not just this receptor: The antigen specificity of the peripheral T cells that underwent clonal expansion was not determined. Low levels of normalized T-cell clonal expansion were also seen in some nonresponding patients. Clonal expansion of both CD4+ and CD8+ blood T cells was observed from baseline to week 6 at doses 0.1 to 3.0 mg/kg. In partial responders in the 0.1-3.0 mg/kg groups, normalized peripheral clonal expansion was found to be among the lowest, especially among CD8+ T cells. On average, CD8+ T cells showed more expanded clones than CD4+ T cells after ivuxolimab.

Patients with a history of autoimmune disease or receiving systemic immunosuppression were excluded from the trial. In every dose cohort, peripheral blood was drawn for TCR sequencing at baseline, cycle 4 day 1, and cycle 7 day 1. Samples came from an open-label, multicenter, first-in-human phase I dose-escalation trial of ivuxolimab. Adults with locally advanced or metastatic head and neck squamous cell, hepatocellular, melanoma or renal cell carcinoma were enrolled in the trial. Before TCR sequencing, CD4+ T cells and CD8+ T cells were sorted from peripheral blood as separate populations. To sequence the TCRbeta CDR3 region, genomic DNA was isolated from the sorted cells. TCRbeta CDR3 regions were sequenced using the immunoSEQ Assay. Drawn from immuneACCESS, this table holds only the in-frame rearrangements with V and J called that TCRdb kept. Clones are partly lost; checked studies trace under half to an unresolved V gene and leave the rest unexplained. For this sample the table gives 40,000 to 50,000 clones, of which about 91% were detected only once. 4% to 5% of the sample is taken by the ten largest.

The source was CD4+ or CD8+ T cells sorted from blood, collected in a trial of the OX40 agonist ivuxolimab. The V and J genes are TRBV5-1 and TRBJ1-3; the central 8 bases match TRBD1. The TCR sequence derives from an adult with an advanced solid tumor such as melanoma, head and neck, liver or kidney cancer. The bases are TGCGCCAGCAGCCCCTGGACAGGGTTGGGAAACACCATATATTTT. This codes for CASSPWTGLGNTIYF.